The clone carrying this T cell receptor (beta chain) has only a few counts. Its antigen is not identified. Germline V gives CDR1 KGHDR, CDR2 SFDVKD. V lost 3 bases to trimming and J lost 4 bases, with 9 bases between them. The CDR3 contains 14 residues. The data stem from a study of glioma-infiltrating T cells. Amplification of TCR alpha and beta CDR3 regions from RNA used iRepertoire nested multiplex PCR. Input was 100-400 ng of tissue mRNA or PBMC total RNA. TCRdb called the multiplex PCR reads again in MiXCR, with one record for every CDR3 protein. The repertoire holds about 140,000 distinct CDR3 sequences, 39% seen once, with 20% to 25% in the top ten. Study-level results: Very few CDR3 sequences were shared between tissue and blood.

This clonotype originated in a human donor with low-grade glioma or glioblastoma, undergoing nonglioma brain surgery, or in good health (not recorded which). The chain employs TRBV24-1 and TRBJ1-5, with D unclear. The sample consisted of glioma tissue, nonneoplastic brain tissue, or PBMCs (not recorded which). The CDR3 reads CATSDNRRNQPQHF. In nucleotides, the CDR3 is TGTGCCACCAGTGATAACAGACGGAATCAGCCCCAGCATTTT.